This TCR beta chain was retrieved from a study of PD-1 blockade in classical Hodgkin lymphoma. Overall study: With a 2-week interval, patients received intravenous nivolumab at 3 mg/kg. Study-wide results and caveats: Nivolumab starters within 1 year of ASCT were excluded.

This CDR3 has 13 residues. The ends were cut back, 0 bases at V and 4 bases at J, with 6 bases in the middle. Looked up from germline, CDR1 is LNHDA and CDR2 is SQIVND (reference sequence). Regarding this clone: Antigen specificity is unknown.

Time point noted: cycle 4 day 1 (C4D1), after about 6 weeks of nivolumab. There was relapse after autologous stem cell transplantation in every patient, and there was variation in brentuximab vedotin exposure. CD4+ T cells were purified from thawed PBMCs by magnetic negative selection. Responses achieved at best were complete response, partial response or progressive disease. Profiling relied on immunoSEQ multiplex PCR, and the TCRdb table lists in-frame clones only, not all of them. The sample lists 15,000 to 20,000 clones, 75% to 90% occurring once. V usage is TRBV19 and J usage is TRBJ1-2, with unresolved D. This sample comprised CD4+ T cells from blood, obtained before the fourth cycle of nivolumab. The sequence derives from a human donor with classical Hodgkin lymphoma. Here the CDR3 reads CASSIEGFYGYTF. In DNA, the CDR3 is TGTGCCAGTAGTATAGAAGGGTTCTATGGCTACACCTTC.